Shown below are 21 T cell receptor beta chains from a single sample sequenced in a study of T-cell reconstitution after alpha-beta-depleted transplantation in children. The authors prepared the TCRbeta library with unique molecular identifiers. Using its own MiXCR run on the PCR reads, TCRdb lists one record per CDR3 protein. The sample records over 100,000 distinct CDR3 sequences, approximately 6% being singletons. This specimen was PBMCs, mostly from graft donor cells, taken 60 days after TCRalphabeta/CD19-depleted stem cell transplant. Receptor source: a female patient aged 2 to 10 who had a stem cell transplant for Fanconi anemia, so the T cells may come from the graft donor.

The chain couples TRBV27 to TRBJ2-5; 11 bases are shared with TRBD2. V dropped 4 bases and J dropped 5; count of bases not matched to a gene: 12. Germline V gives CDR1 MNHEY, CDR2 SMNVEV (reference sequence). This CDR3 is 17 amino acids long. CDR3 region: CASSSYAIAGGQETQYF. The CDR3 nucleotides read TGTGCCAGCAGTTCCTATGCCATAGCGGGAGGGCAGGAGACCCAGTACTTC.

This clonotype was seen more than once but under ten times. The genes are TRBV7-8 and TRBJ2-1, with 10 positions matching TRBD2. The junction had 5 bases not matched to a gene; V was cut back by 0 bases and J by 6 bases. CDR1 SGHVS and CDR2 FQNEAQ come from the germline V gene. The CDR3 runs 16 residues. CDR3 amino acids: CASSLAWTSGFNEQFF. CDR3 nucleotide sequence: TGTGCCAGCAGCTTAGCGTGGACTAGCGGCTTCAATGAGCAGTTCTTC.

This clonotype showed up many times. V is TRBV20-1 and J is TRBJ2-1; 7 bases are shared with TRBD2. Per the germline V gene, CDR1 is DFQATT and CDR2 is SNEGSKA (reference sequence). The length of the CDR3 is 16 residues. V dropped 1 base and J dropped 0; count of bases not matched to a gene: 6. CDR3 sequence: CSARVRLAVSYNEQFF. The DNA for the CDR3 is TGCAGTGCTAGAGTTCGCCTAGCGGTCTCCTACAATGAGCAGTTCTTC.

This clonotype was detected many times. J is TRBJ2-1 and V is TRBV27; 10 nucleotides match TRBD2. CDR1 is MNHEY, CDR2 SMNVEV, per germline (reference sequence). There are 19 residues in the CDR3. Germline trimming cut 2 bases from V and 4 bases from J; bases unmatched to any gene: 14. The CDR3 spells CASSLVRLAGETIYNEQFF. In nucleotides, the CDR3 is TGTGCCAGCAGTTTAGTACGGCTAGCGGGAGAAACTATTTACAATGAGCAGTTCTTC.

This clonotype has ten or more counts. The CDR3 spells CASSYYQRTGNQPQHF. CDR3 bases: TGTGCCAGCAGCTACTATCAACGGACAGGCAATCAGCCCCAGCATTTT. The chain uses TRBV28 and TRBJ1-5, with D possibly matching TRBD1 (6 bases). Trimming removed 6 bases at V and 2 bases at J, with 17 bases between. CDR3 length: 16 residues. CDR1 and CDR2 from the germline V gene are MDHEN and SYDVKM.

In regard to this clonotype: This clone may be a read error of a much larger clone one base away. No conserved phenylalanine or tryptophan is present at the end of the CDR3, so a read error is the likely explanation. This chain uses TRBV29-1 with TRBJ1-1, with D unresolved. The CDR3 spans 12 residues. Looked up from germline, CDR1 is SQVTM and CDR2 is ANQGSEA. Trimming took off 0 bases at V and 8 bases at J, with 10 bases between the two ends. This CDR3 reads CSVEDRRLEAFY. The CDR3 nucleotides read TGCAGCGTTGAAGATAGGAGGTTAGAAGCTTTCTAT.

This clonotype was counted many times. The chain recombines TRBV25-1 with TRBJ1-1; 10 bases are shared with TRBD1. Losses at the gene ends were 3 bases for V and 7 bases for J; bases not matched to a gene: 5. Germline CDR1 and CDR2: MGHDK and SYGVNS. The CDR3 totals 14 residues. The CDR3: CASSDTWDRGEAFF. In DNA, the CDR3 is TGTGCCAGCAGTGACACCTGGGACAGGGGTGAAGCTTTCTTT.

This clonotype showed up just a few times. The genes are TRBV12-3 or TRBV12-4 and TRBJ2-7; tentative D call: TRBD1 (5 bases). With 3 bases removed from V and 7 bases from J, the gap between germline ends came to 19 bases. This CDR3 has 15 amino acids. CDR3 sequence reads: CASSFGRGRPGEQYF. For the CDR3, the DNA is TGTGCCAGCAGTTTTGGTAGGGGTCGACCAGGGGAGCAGTACTTC.

This clonotype has at least ten counts. The CDR3 region is CASSVEGASGGLNTGELFF. The DNA for the CDR3 is TGTGCCAGCAGCGTAGAAGGTGCTAGCGGGGGGCTGAACACCGGGGAGCTGTTTTTT. This chain links TRBV9 with TRBJ2-2; 11 nucleotides line up with TRBD2. CDR1 and CDR2 from the germline V gene are SGDLS and YYNGEE. This CDR3 is 19 amino acids long. With 0 bases clipped from V and 1 base from J, the junction kept 8 bases outside the gene matches.

This clonotype has ten or more counts. CDR3 loop: CASSLLGQGTYGYTF. The CDR3 DNA sequence: TGCGCCAGCAGCTTGCTTGGACAGGGAACCTATGGCTACACCTTC. The chain combines TRBV5-1 with TRBJ1-2, with 8 bases aligning to TRBD1. CDR3 length equals 15 residues. Germline assignment: CDR1 SGHRS and CDR2 YFSETQ. V lost 1 base and J lost 4; bases outside the gene matches: 6.

At least ten counts were recorded for this clonotype. This rearrangement joins TRBV28 to TRBJ2-5; D unresolved. V dropped 2 bases and J dropped 1 base, with 8 bases sitting between them. This CDR3 region has 14 residues. Germline V CDR1 and CDR2: MDHEN, SYDVKM. This CDR3 is CASSLGRLQETQYF. In DNA, the CDR3 is TGTGCCAGCAGTTTAGGCAGGCTCCAAGAGACCCAGTACTTC. Drawing the rest from reference TRBV28 and TRBJ2-5, the complete variable domain is DVKVTQSSRYLVKRTGEKVFLECVQDMDHENMFWYRQDPGLGLRLIYFSYDVKMKEKGDIPEGYSVSREKKERFSLILESASTNQTSMYLCASSLGRLQETQYFGPGTRLLVL.

This clonotype was found many times. The rearrangement links TRBV20-1 to TRBJ1-1; unclear D gene. The CDR3 has 12 amino acids. The germline gives CDR1 DFQATT, CDR2 SNEGSKA (reference sequence). V was pared by 3 bases and J by 6 bases, with 11 bases between. The CDR3 DNA follows: TGCAGTGCTAGGCCTCTCGGATCTGAAGCTTTCTTT. Translation: CSARPLGSEAFF.

This clonotype was recorded many times. The genes are TRBV11-1 and TRBJ2-2, with 8 bases matching TRBD2. CDR3 length: 16 amino acids. Germline V gene lookup returns CDR1 SGHAT and CDR2 FQDESV (reference sequence). Unmatched junction bases numbered 11, after V lost 6 bases and J lost 5 bases. The CDR3 here is CASSGPGLGGTGELFF. Here the CDR3 DNA reads TGTGCCAGCAGTGGTCCGGGACTAGGGGGAACCGGGGAGCTGTTTTTT.

The rearrangement links TRBV11-2 to TRBJ2-7; TRBD2 matches 8 bases. This CDR3 region has 14 residues. The germline V gene has CDR1 SGHAT and CDR2 FQNNGV. V was pared by 5 bases and J by 3 bases, with 6 bases of the junction left unmatched. The CDR3 region has the DNA TGTGCCAGCAGCCTCGAGCGGGGGTTCTACGAGCAGTACTTC. As protein: CASSLERGFYEQYF. Supplemented by reference TRBV11-2 and TRBJ2-7, the full variable domain reads EAGVAQSPRYKIIEKRQSVAFWCNPISGHATLYWYQQILGQGPKLLIQFQNNGVVDDSQLPKDRFSAERLKGVDSTLKIQPAKLEDSAVYLCASSLERGFYEQYFGPGTRLTVT.

The V call is TRBV5-4, the J call TRBJ2-1; D possibly corresponds to TRBD2 (6 bases). V dropped 4 bases and J dropped 6 bases, with 14 bases sitting between them. This CDR3 region has 14 residues. Germline lookup yields CDR1 SGHNT and CDR2 YYREEE (reference sequence). In DNA, the CDR3 is TGTGCCAGCAGCCCAAGACTAGTAGGCAATGAGCAGTTCTTC. Its translation is CASSPRLVGNEQFF.

The chain couples TRBV6-1 to TRBJ2-1, with a weak D call TRBD2 (5 bases). Trimming removed 7 bases at V and 3 bases at J, with 13 bases between. This CDR3 is built from 14 residues. Germline lookup yields CDR1 MNHNS and CDR2 SASEGT. The DNA of the CDR3 is TGTGCCAGCAAACTAGGCTGGGACTACAATGAGCAGTTCTTC. This encodes CASKLGWDYNEQFF.

Ten or more counts support this clonotype. The chain uses TRBV20-1 and TRBJ2-5, with TRBD1 identical over 8 bases. Germline V lookup: CDR1 DFQATT, CDR2 SNEGSKA (reference sequence). V dropped 6 bases and J dropped 5; count of bases not matched to a gene: 5. The length of the CDR3 is 12 residues. CDR3: CSAYDRGETQYF. CDR3 DNA sequence: TGCAGTGCCTACGACAGGGGCGAGACCCAGTACTTC.

The CDR3 spells CSGGLQETQYF. The CDR3 region has the DNA TGCAGCGGGGGGCTTCAAGAGACCCAGTACTTC. This sequence joins TRBV20-1 and TRBJ2-5, with a tentative D call TRBD2 (7 bases). The CDR3 contains 11 residues. Germline lookup yields CDR1 DFQATT and CDR2 SNEGSKA (reference sequence).

This clonotype has ten or more counts. The V call is TRBV20-1, the J call TRBJ2-1; 11 nucleotides match TRBD2. V lost 5 bases to trimming and J lost 6 bases; unmatched junction nucleotides: 6. From germline, CDR1 is DFQATT and CDR2 SNEGSKA (reference sequence). The CDR3 is made up of 14 amino acids. The CDR3 region is CSALAGGRGNEQFF. For the CDR3, the DNA is TGCAGTGCTTTAGCGGGGGGGAGGGGCAATGAGCAGTTCTTC.

This clonotype was detected ten times or more. The rearrangement joins TRBV4-1 to TRBJ2-7; 14 bases match TRBD2. Germline CDR1 is MGHRA and CDR2 is YSYEKL. The CDR3 sequence is 16 residues long. The trim removed 4 bases at V and 8 bases at J, leaving 10 bases unmatched. Here the CDR3 reads CASSRAMGLAGVQQYF. Here the CDR3 DNA reads TGCGCCAGCAGCCGAGCTATGGGACTAGCGGGAGTACAGCAGTACTTC.

This clonotype was observed a handful of times. This rearrangement joins TRBV6-4 to TRBJ1-5; D is unresolved. The germline gives CDR1 MRHNA, CDR2 SNTAGT. This CDR3 region has 11 residues. V dropped 5 bases and J dropped 4 bases, with 3 bases sitting between them. CDR3 sequence (DNA): TGTGCCAGCAGTATGAATCAGCCCCAGCATTTT. It encodes CASSMNQPQHF.